This T cell receptor beta chain is from a study of blood T cell repertoires in COVID-19. The wider study: Samples representing acute and convalescent COVID-19 were sourced from the United States, Italy and Spain. Nucleic acid was either cDNA or gDNA, and it came from T cells, B-cell-depleted T cells, or PBMCs.

This CDR3 has 15 amino acids. CDR1 is MNHEY, CDR2 SVGAGI, per germline. The ends were cut back, 0 bases at V and 4 bases at J, with 12 bases in the middle. In the source study's methods: Reference gene primer amplification gave nucleated cell count estimates. This table comes from immunoSEQ multiplex PCR, and its TCRdb copy is limited to in-frame clones, with some not included. V and J calls and clone size are those listed in that table; D and trimming were worked out from the DNA. The sample includes 200,000 or so clones, about 84% of them seen just once. Sample: peripheral blood. The origin of this receptor is a woman aged 25 to 45 with acute or convalescent COVID-19. J is TRBJ1-2 and V is TRBV6-5, with TRBD1 as a possible D gene (6 bases). CDR3 loop: CASSYSKGGIYGYTF. The CDR3 DNA reads TGTGCCAGCAGTTACTCGAAGGGGGGGATCTATGGCTACACCTTC.